This T cell receptor beta chain was documented in a study of cytomegalovirus exposure and HLA in healthy donors (TCRdb year 2017). For context, the study as a whole: An earlier analysis of approximately 550 of the donors reported about 290 Gb of sequence data and some 120 million unique TCR beta sequences from some 180 million T cells. Four to six DR-DQ haplotypes were handled as single units for association and clustering, since linkage in the cohort was strong. HLA typing covered class I and class II loci at four-digit resolution. The later analysis used no new phenotypic data to find candidate immune exposures, relying instead on TCR beta sequences and their occurrence across donors. Besides the first cohort of approximately 670 subjects, a separate validation cohort made up of 95 to 150 different subjects was used. Donor age, sex, ethnicity and CMV serostatus were collected together with the repertoire data. Every repertoire in the discovery cohort had been generated on one and the same sequencing platform. The study was designed to test whether signatures of past pathogen exposure could be identified by cataloging public T cell receptors. Across 300 to 400 genotyped donors of the cohort, an average of about 250,000 unique TCR beta nucleotide sequences per donor were sequenced, and roughly 17% of those sequences were non-productive. An early release that covered approximately 600 HLA-typed donors contained about 300 gigabases of sequencing data and approximately 85 million unique TCR sequences. In a later analysis, previously published TCR beta repertoires from 550 to 750 donors were re-analyzed and high-resolution HLA genotyping was added so that TCR occurrence patterns could be studied. Of the 300 to 450 genotyped donors, roughly 76% were placed in the genetic ancestry cluster associated with self-reported Caucasian donors. To predict cytomegalovirus infection status, the study combined high-throughput TCR immunosequencing, statistical association of individual TCRs with disease status, and machine learning. Typing coverage differed by locus: A, B, C, DRB1 and DQB1 were typed in roughly 620-630 donors, DQA1 in about 500, DPA1 in around 610, and DPB1 in 450 to 490. A later genetic analysis used genome-wide SNP genotypes for about 55% of the 666 donors, treating that subset as a discovery cohort. An earlier analysis of 587 of the donors used high-throughput TCR beta sequencing to judge whether each TCR beta V gene segment behaved as functional or pseudogenic. Using immunosequencing, the study profiled T cell repertoires from 666 subjects and related those repertoires to cytomegalovirus serostatus. Results and caveats for the whole study, not just this receptor: In a later genetic analysis, fewer N-insertions in productive TCRs were reported among donors in an Asian-associated ancestry cluster than the roughly 670-donor mean. An earlier analysis of 587 of the donors showed that most TCR beta V segments appeared in productive rearrangements either about 90% or about 30% of the time, which broadly matched IMGT annotations. A later analysis found that TCR association rates varied across HLA loci, with DRB1 alleles showing the most associated TCRs and HLA-C alleles the fewest. Compared with equally common non-associated chains, HLA-associated TCR beta chains in a later analysis were more clonally expanded and had lower generation probabilities. Linkage disequilibrium might explain the correlated functional status among segregating V segments, but an unknown experimental factor could not be ruled out. The earlier analysis of almost 600 of the donors excluded roughly 16 rarely observed V segments, including chromosome 9 orphons, because counts were too low. The authors suggested that the approach could potentially be extended to other disease states and immunological phenotypes. The only immune exposure information available for the cohort was CMV serostatus. Three of the identified cytomegalovirus-associated TCR beta chains were confirmed in vitro to be specific for cytomegalovirus antigens. An association between a missense DCLRE1C variant and V-gene and J-gene trimming of TCR beta chains was found in a later genetic analysis and replicated in an independent cohort. Most TCR sequences were observed very rarely across donors, whereas some public TCRs were present in many individuals. Cytomegalovirus status was reported to be diagnosed by the classifier with high specificity and sensitivity in both the original and validation cohorts. Strong co-occurrence of HLA alleles, especially DR and DQ, made assigning TCR associations to individual alleles difficult. According to a later analysis, parvovirus B19, influenza, CMV and Epstein-Barr virus appeared linked to several top co-occurrence clusters. The presence/absence analyses assumed that sequencing depth was roughly uniform across donors, and that assumption may not be true. Because some donors lacked HLA typing at each locus, the association tests relied only on the typed subset. The 87-base-pair reads could not distinguish some IMGT-functional V segments, including TRBV6-2 and TRBV6-3, so those segments were excluded. The cohort was sequenced for TCR beta chains only, and without alpha or paired-chain data the features that could be detected were limited. A further reported finding was that TCR beta sequences accurately predicted the HLA-A and HLA-B alleles for most subjects in the first cohort. According to a later analysis, most CMV-associated TCR beta chains appeared to be HLA-restricted, and the HLA associations seemed to be driven largely by CMV exposure. The sequencing pipeline was judged likely to have produced a cluster of highly shared sequence variants as a technical artifact. Specific HLA alleles were associated with 16,951 TCR beta sequences at a false discovery rate of 0.05 in a later analysis. The study gave a list of 150 to 200 TCR beta chains associated with cytomegalovirus.

The library was made by the immunoSEQ multiplex PCR assay. The multiplex PCR relied on a mix of 60 forward primers for TCR Vbeta segments and 13 reverse primers for TCR Jbeta segments. The CDR3 region of rearranged TCR beta genes was amplified from genomic DNA with a multiplex PCR assay. The Illumina HiSeq System was used to sequence the amplified TCR beta libraries as 87-base-pair reads. The paper's processing steps were these. A later analysis tallied around 87 million unique TCR beta chains across the roughly 610 repertoires, and around 12 million of those chains were shared by two or more donors. A nearest-neighbor algorithm error-corrected the raw reads and collapsed the reads into unique sequences, merging closely related sequences to remove PCR and sequencing errors. CDR3 sequences were aligned to IMGT reference sequences to assign V, D and J gene segments. For a sequence to be retained, a match of at least six nucleotides was required to both a V gene segment and a J gene segment. Rearrangements were called productive when the CDR3 lacked stop codons and stayed in frame with V and J; all others were non-productive. CDR3 was defined by IMGT convention, running from the second conserved V-encoded cysteine to the conserved J-encoded phenylalanine. The earlier analysis of about 620 of the donors excluded sequences that lacked an unambiguous match to a single V gene segment. In an earlier analysis of some 590 of the donors, a V segment was called functional when productive rearrangements were above 56.7%, and segregating when the standard deviation between donors exceeded 5%. A statistical classification framework was developed to diagnose cytomegalovirus status using the catalog of TCR beta chain sequences. V and J gene assignment, in a later analysis, came from comparing TCR nucleotide sequences with IMGT/GENE-DB human TR gene sequences. The TCRdist pipeline was used in a later analysis to assign CDR3 sequences and most-parsimonious VDJ recombination scenarios. In a later analysis, each TCR beta chain was defined by its CDR3 amino acid sequence together with its V-gene family, and reads lacking a unique V-gene family were excluded. A later analysis removed 550 to 650 highly shared, low-generation-probability nucleotide sequences to deal with suspected cross-contamination and a sequencing artifact. A later analysis calculated a clonal expansion index for each public chain from normalized within-repertoire ranks of inferred template counts. A later analysis computed generation probabilities with a VDJ recombination model fitted to out-of-frame rearrangements, and checked the results against IGoR. Hypergeometric tests were used in a later analysis to score TCR-TCR, TCR-HLA and TCR-CMV co-occurrence, with a repertoire-size bias correction applied to the TCR pairs. In a later analysis, false discovery rates were estimated by permuting HLA or CMV assignments 20 times. In a later analysis, co-occurring TCRs were grouped using DBSCAN, with TCRdist sequence similarity added in when clustering inside HLA-allele-positive subsets. Repertoires with fewer than 30,000 or more than 120,000 public chains, plus five repertoires with anomalous nucleotide sharing, were excluded from co-occurrence clustering. TCRdb stores this immuneACCESS table with in-frame sequences only. Part of the clones is absent; in the studies checked, under half of the shortfall reflects unresolved V genes, and no reason is known for the rest. Clone size and the V and J calls come from that table; the DNA yielded D and trimming. The sample has about 86,000 clones on record, roughly 77% of them singletons. 14% to 15% of the sample belongs to the ten largest clones.

The cohort comprised fewer than 700 healthy bone marrow donors. Cohort members were all nominally healthy when sampled, although unrecorded immune exposures were likely present. The donor tested CMV seropositive and was one of the 289 seropositive cohort members. A peripheral blood sample was provided by each donor, and peripheral blood mononuclear cells were used for TCR beta sequencing. Genomic DNA was extracted from the blood cell samples with the Qiagen DNeasy Blood Extraction Kit. Notes on this clone: There is no known antigen for this receptor. Within one base of it there is no much larger clone, and no base qualities were kept.

A distance of 13 bases separates the germline ends of V and J, which lose 0 bases and 4 bases respectively. CDR1 is given as MGHRA and CDR2 as YSYEKL, both from the germline V gene. There are 16 amino acids in the CDR3, from cysteine to phenylalanine inclusive. CDR3 DNA only is kept here, 48 bases in frame from base 1. The source is a woman aged 35 to 49 in good health and CMV-seropositive. Sequenced input: PBMCs. Rearrangement joined TRBV4-1 to TRBJ1-5, with the D segment identity uncertain. The sequence in DNA is TGCGCCAGCAGCCAAGATCCTTCTGACTGGAATCAGCCCCAGCATTTT. This codes for CASSQDPSDWNQPQHF.